This T cell receptor beta chain is drawn from a study of response to subunit inactivated influenza vaccine. The study's findings and limits: The study's authors posited that every seasonal influenza vaccination enlists few new T cells.

TCRdb redid the calling of the RT-PCR reads with MiXCR, one entry per CDR3 protein. Among some 500,000 distinct CDR3 sequences listed, roughly 27% were seen once. Turning to this clonotype: The antigen remains undetermined.

Germline lookup yields CDR1 SNHLY and CDR2 FYNNEI. After removal of 6 bases from V and 5 bases from J, the junction contained 6 bases not matched to a gene. The CDR3 length is 13 residues. V gene TRBV2 combines with J gene TRBJ1-2; 7 bases are shared with TRBD1. Source: CD4+ T cells sorted from PBMCs, taken more than 4 days after vaccination. The receptor was isolated from a man aged 50 or older who received an inactivated influenza vaccine. CDR3 region: CASSGDSAYGYTF. The CDR3 DNA follows: TGTGCCAGCAGCGGGGACAGTGCGTATGGCTACACCTTC.